This T cell receptor (beta chain) was profiled in a study of T cells in Graves' hyperthyroidism and ophthalmopathy. V lost 2 bases and J lost 0, with 14 bases in between. The CDR3 has 17 amino acids. Germline V gene data show CDR1 as SNHLY and CDR2 as FYNNEI. Across 18 months, stable Graves' hyperthyroidism was marked by no progression to ophthalmopathy. Newly diagnosed patients aged 18 to 65 had hyperthyroidism of under 2 months' duration. The diagnostic basis comprised clinical symptoms, serum thyroxine and TRAb, thyroid ultrasound and orbital computed tomography. Study-level findings and limits: Ophthalmopathy could be told apart from stable hyperthyroidism with a 13 V-J model.

This clonotype was seen many times. The antigen remains undetermined. The investigators amplified TCR beta CDR3 regions from RNA transcripts. HTBI primers were the set used in a first-round RT-PCR of the TCR CDR3. TCRdb itself ran the multiplex PCR reads through MiXCR, one entry per CDR3 protein. Of around 400,000 distinct CDR3 sequences in the sample, roughly 13% were seen once. This clonotype was obtained from a woman aged 18-29 years with Graves' hyperthyroidism. The sequencing sample was made of blood. The V gene is TRBV2, the J gene TRBJ1-5; no reliable D call. The CDR3 protein is CASSEQEWGYSNQPQHF. DNA for the CDR3: TGTGCCAGCAGTGAACAGGAATGGGGTTATAGCAATCAGCCCCAGCATTTT.